The 12 T cell receptor beta chains below were found in one sample sequenced in a study of blood T cell repertoires in COVID-19. The assay was immunoSEQ multiplex PCR, and TCRdb's table has in-frame clones only and misses some. The data hold about 130,000 clones, with around 89% observed a single time. The material sequenced was peripheral blood. The origin of the receptors is a man aged 50 to 59 with acute or convalescent COVID-19.

The rearrangement joins TRBV10-3 to TRBJ2-1, with D unclear. The V gene's germline CDR1 is ENHRY and CDR2 SYGVKD. CDR3 length equals 14 residues. Trimming pared 7 bases from V and 1 base from J, leaving 11 bases between. The CDR3 here is CAITAGPSYNEQFF. DNA for the CDR3: TGTGCCATCACAGCAGGTCCTTCCTACAATGAGCAGTTCTTC.

The chain couples TRBV27 to TRBJ2-1; D may be TRBD2 (6 bases). Germline V lookup: CDR1 MNHEY, CDR2 SMNVEV (reference sequence). The ends were cut back, 1 base at V and 7 bases at J, with 14 bases in the middle. CDR3 length: 15 amino acids. CDR3 loop: CASSLWRGLQNEQFF. In DNA form, the CDR3 reads TGTGCCAGCAGTTTATGGAGGGGATTACAGAATGAGCAGTTCTTC.

V usage is TRBV6-2 or TRBV6-3 and J usage is TRBJ2-5; 12 bases match TRBD2. The V gene end was trimmed by 5 bases and the J gene end by 7 bases; junction bases not matched to a gene: 8. This CDR3 spans 15 amino acids. In germline, CDR1 is MNHEY, CDR2 SVGEGT. The CDR3 loop is CASSQTSGGSRTQYF. In nucleotides, the CDR3 is TGTGCCAGCAGTCAGACTAGCGGGGGCTCCCGGACCCAGTACTTC.

The chain combines TRBV28 with TRBJ1-1; 7 nucleotides match TRBD1. The V segment lost 3 bases and the J segment 0 bases; nucleotides outside the gene matches: 10. The V gene's germline CDR1 is MDHEN and CDR2 SYDVKM. The CDR3 sequence is 17 residues long. The chain's CDR3 is CASSFAGTVLMNTEAFF. CDR3 coding DNA: TGTGCCAGCAGTTTTGCCGGGACAGTACTTATGAACACTGAAGCTTTCTTT.

This clone was seen only a few times. Distinct nucleotide sequences in the sample also encode this CDR3. The chain employs TRBV10-3 and TRBJ2-7, with TRBD1 matching 7 bases. The germline V gene has CDR1 ENHRY and CDR2 SYGVKD. V lost 5 bases to trimming and J lost 0 bases; unmatched junction nucleotides: 7. This CDR3 is built from 15 residues. Here the CDR3 DNA reads TGTGCCATCAGTCTAGGGGGCTCGAGCTCCTACGAGCAGTACTTC. It codes for CAISLGGSSSYEQYF.

The chain joins TRBV19 to TRBJ1-2; D may be TRBD1 (6 bases). Between the trimmed V and J ends, which lost 5 bases and 7 bases, there was a span of 14 bases. Per the germline V gene, CDR1 is LNHDA and CDR2 is SQIVND (reference sequence). The CDR3 loop spans 13 amino acids. CDR3 protein: CASSPQGGGGYTF. CDR3 DNA: TGTGCCAGTAGTCCCCAGGGAGGGGGTGGCTACACCTTC.

This chain links TRBV5-1 with TRBJ1-5; 7 bases line up with TRBD1. The CDR3 extends over 15 amino acids. Germline V gives CDR1 SGHRS, CDR2 YFSETQ. V dropped 4 bases and J dropped 4; count of bases not matched to a gene: 8. The CDR3 reads CASSEGTAVNQPQHF. The CDR3 bases are TGCGCCAGCAGCGAAGGGACAGCCGTTAATCAGCCCCAGCATTTT.

The genes are TRBV28 and TRBJ1-2, with a weak D call TRBD1 (5 bases). The germline V gene encodes CDR1 MDHEN and CDR2 SYDVKM. V dropped 5 bases and J dropped 5 bases, with 9 bases sitting between them. This CDR3 has 12 residues. The CDR3 here is CASSRGEYGYTF. DNA of the CDR3: TGTGCCAGCAGTCGGGGGGAGTATGGCTACACCTTC.

The rearrangement joins TRBV6-5 to TRBJ1-2, with 7 nucleotides matching TRBD1. The CDR3 covers 14 residues. From germline, CDR1 is MNHEY and CDR2 SVGAGI. V lost 2 bases and J lost 6; bases outside the gene matches: 6. The CDR3 protein is CASSYRQGRHGYTF. The CDR3 DNA follows: TGTGCCAGCAGTTACAGACAGGGAAGGCATGGCTACACCTTC.

The V call is TRBV5-1, the J call TRBJ2-3, with TRBD1 matching over 7 bases. Germline CDR1 SGHRS, CDR2 YFSETQ. This CDR3 contains 15 residues. V shed 2 bases and J 3 bases; nucleotides not matched to a gene: 6. Here the CDR3 reads CASSLQGIATDTQYF. The CDR3 DNA sequence: TGCGCCAGCAGCTTACAGGGGATCGCGACAGATACGCAGTATTTT.

V is TRBV5-8 and J is TRBJ1-2; 7 positions match TRBD1. J lost 3 bases, V lost 3 bases, and 8 bases had no gene match. Germline values: CDR1 SGHTS, CDR2 YDEGEE. The CDR3 loop spans 15 amino acids. The CDR3: CASSSRTGQDYGYTF. DNA for the CDR3: TGTGCCAGCAGCTCACGAACCGGACAGGACTATGGCTACACCTTC.

V and J are TRBV6-5 and TRBJ2-7; D ambiguous. Deletions cut 6 bases from V and 7 bases from J, with 19 bases between. From germline, CDR1 is MNHEY and CDR2 SVGAGI. The CDR3 has 14 amino acids. The CDR3 sequence: CASSPSTWVREQYF. The CDR3 coding sequence is TGTGCCAGCAGCCCGTCGACATGGGTTCGAGAGCAGTACTTC.